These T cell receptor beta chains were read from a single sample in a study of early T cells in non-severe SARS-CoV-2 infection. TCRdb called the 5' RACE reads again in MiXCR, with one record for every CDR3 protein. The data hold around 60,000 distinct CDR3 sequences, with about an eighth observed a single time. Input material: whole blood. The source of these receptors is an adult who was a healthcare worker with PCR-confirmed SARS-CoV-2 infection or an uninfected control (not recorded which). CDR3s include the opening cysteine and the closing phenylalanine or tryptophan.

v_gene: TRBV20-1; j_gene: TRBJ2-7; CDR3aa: CSARDNVQGREQYF
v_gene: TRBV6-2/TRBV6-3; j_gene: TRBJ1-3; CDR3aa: CASSYESSGNTIYF
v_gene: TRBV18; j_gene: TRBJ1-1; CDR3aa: CASSSGPGNTEAFF
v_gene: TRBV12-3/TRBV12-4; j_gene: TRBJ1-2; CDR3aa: CASSLPPGANYGYTF
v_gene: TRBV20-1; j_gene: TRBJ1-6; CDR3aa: CSAQTAVRGYNSPLHF
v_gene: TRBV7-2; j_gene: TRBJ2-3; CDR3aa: CASRAGAPTDTQYF
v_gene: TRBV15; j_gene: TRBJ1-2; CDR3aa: CATSIGPAGSYGYTF
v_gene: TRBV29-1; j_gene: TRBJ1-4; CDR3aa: CSAGQGEGEKLFF
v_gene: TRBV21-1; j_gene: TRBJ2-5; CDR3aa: CASSQKATSREETQYF
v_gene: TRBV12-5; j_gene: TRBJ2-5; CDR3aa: CASANQGVETQYF
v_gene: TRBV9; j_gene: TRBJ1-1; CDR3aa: CASSVIAQGAMNTEAFF
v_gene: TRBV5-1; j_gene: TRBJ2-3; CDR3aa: CASSLDTGSTDTQYF
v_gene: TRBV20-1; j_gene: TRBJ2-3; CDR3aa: CSAGPLADTQYF
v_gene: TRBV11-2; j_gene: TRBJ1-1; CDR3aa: CASSLRGRMNTEAFF
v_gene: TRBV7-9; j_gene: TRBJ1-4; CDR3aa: CASSAPGQSNEKLFF
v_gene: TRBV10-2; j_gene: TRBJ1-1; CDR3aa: CASRKNTEAFF
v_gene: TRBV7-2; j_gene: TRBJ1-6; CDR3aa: CASSPTLSNSPLHF
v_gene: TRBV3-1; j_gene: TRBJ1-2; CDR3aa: CASSQTELYGYTF
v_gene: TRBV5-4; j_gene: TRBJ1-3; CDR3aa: CASSLSESSGNTIYF
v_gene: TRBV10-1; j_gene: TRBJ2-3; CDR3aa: CASSEFAGPSTDTQYF
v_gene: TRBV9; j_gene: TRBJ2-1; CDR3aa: CASSAAWGKNEQFF
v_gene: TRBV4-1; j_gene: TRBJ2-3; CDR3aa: CASSQGLGWDTQYF
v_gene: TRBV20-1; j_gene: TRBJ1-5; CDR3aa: CSARAGTGNQPQHF
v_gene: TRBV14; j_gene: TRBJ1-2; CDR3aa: CASSQDSYGYTF
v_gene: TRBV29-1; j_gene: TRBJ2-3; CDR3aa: CSVELSGLATDTQYF
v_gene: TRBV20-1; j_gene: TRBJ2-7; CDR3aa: CSAREGQGTYEQYF